The rows below give T cell receptor beta chains drawn from one sample of a study of blood T cell repertoires in COVID-19. Assay used: immunoSEQ multiplex PCR; TCRdb lists only in-frame clones, some missing. The sample includes fewer than 200,000 clones, 70% to 85% of them seen just once. The sample consisted of PBMCs or T cells enriched from blood (not recorded which). The receptors shown here come from a woman aged 70-85 years in a cohort exposed to, infected with or recovered from COVID-19 (not recorded which). Each CDR3 is given with its conserved first and last residue. The D gene is left open where the match is weak. A row's size may be missing; if present it is once, few, many or a size class.

>-|TRBJ2-3|-|TRBV29-1
TGCAGCGGCGCAGGGCAAGATACGCAGTATTTT
CSGAGQDTQYF
>-|TRBJ2-3|TRBD2|TRBV10-3
TGTGCCATCAGTTGGTCTAGCGGTTCCACAGATACGCAGTATTTT
CAISWSSGSTDTQYF
>-|TRBJ1-1|-|TRBV2
TGTGCCAGCAGGAAGGGGCGCGGAGAGGTAAACACTGAAGCTTTCTTT
CASRKGRGEVNTEAFF
>-|TRBJ1-3|-|TRBV4-3
TGCGCCAGCAGCCAAGATAGGGGAAACACAAACACCATATATTTT
CASSQDRGNTNTIYF
>-|TRBJ1-5|-|TRBV7-8
TGTGCCAGCAGCTTAGGCGACAATCAGCCCCAGCATTTT
CASSLGDNQPQHF
>few|TRBJ2-7|-|TRBV5-1
TGCGCCAGCAGCTTGGGCGGAGCGCGCTACTACGAGCAGTACTTC
CASSLGGARYYEQYF
>-|TRBJ1-6|-|TRBV5-5
TGTGCCAGCAGCTGGACGGGAGGACCTGGGAATTCACCCCTCCACTTT
CASSWTGGPGNSPLHF
>once|TRBJ2-1|-|TRBV28
TGTGCCAGCAGCCCCGCAACTAGGGGGTTCAATGAGCAGTTCTTC
CASSPATRGFNEQFF
>-|TRBJ2-5|-|TRBV5-8
TGTGCCAGCAGCTTGGGGACTACCGCTTCCCTGGAGACCCAGTACTTC
CASSLGTTASLETQYF
>few|TRBJ2-1|-|TRBV28
TGTGCCAGCAGTTCGGGGGTAGCAGTATACAATGAGCAGTTCTTC
CASSSGVAVYNEQFF
>once|TRBJ1-1|-|TRBV7-9
TGTGCCAGCAGCTTAGGAGCGGGGAGCACTGAAGCTTTCTTT
CASSLGAGSTEAFF
>-|TRBJ2-1|-|TRBV9
TGTGCCAGCAGCGTAGCCCCGGGAGCCTACAATGAGCAGTTCTTC
CASSVAPGAYNEQFF
>-|TRBJ1-6|-|TRBV9
TGTGCCAGCAGCGTAGCCCCTAGCAACCAGCTCCGCAATTCACCCCTCCACTTT
CASSVAPSNQLRNSPLHF
>-|TRBJ2-2|-|TRBV7-3
TGTGCCAGCAGCAACACAGGGAACACCGGGGAGCTGTTTTTT
CASSNTGNTGELFF
>few|TRBJ1-4|-|TRBV4-1
TGCGCCAGCAGCCAAGGGGCGTTGGATGAAAAACTGTTTTTT
CASSQGALDEKLFF
>-|TRBJ2-5|-|TRBV9
TGTGCCAGCAGCGCGGGGTCGTATCAAGAGACCCAGTACTTC
CASSAGSYQETQYF
>once|TRBJ2-4|-|TRBV7-9
TGTGCCAGCAGCCTCGATCTAGCGCGAGCCAAAAACATTCAGTACTTC
CASSLDLARAKNIQYF
>few|TRBJ1-2|TRBD1|TRBV7-2
TGTGCCAGCAGACAGGGGGCTTGGTATGGCTACACCTTC
CASRQGAWYGYTF
>-|TRBJ2-1|-|TRBV28
TGTGCCACCGCGCGGCGGCCCGTCGATGAGCAGTTCTTC
CATARRPVDEQFF
>-|TRBJ1-1|TRBD1|TRBV9
TGTGCCAGCAGCCCACGGGACAGGGAGGCTGAAGCTTTCTTT
CASSPRDREAEAFF
>-|TRBJ2-3|TRBD2|TRBV3-1/TRBV3-2
TGTGCCAGCAGCCAAGAGGGGGGGACAGATACGCAGTATTTT
CASSQEGGTDTQYF
>-|TRBJ1-6|-|TRBV9
TGTGCCAGCAGCGTAGGAACAGGGTTGGGTTCACCCCTCCACTTT
CASSVGTGLGSPLHF
>-|TRBJ2-3|TRBD2|TRBV10-3
TGTGCCATCAGCGGACTAGCGGGTACCACAGATACGCAGTATTTT
CAISGLAGTTDTQYF
>-|TRBJ2-1|-|TRBV7-9
TGTGCCAGCAGCTTACCGGGACAACCATACAATGAGCAGTTCTTC
CASSLPGQPYNEQFF
>-|TRBJ2-2|-|TRBV11-3
TGTGCCAGCAGCTTAGCTTCGGGGAGTGGGGAGCTGTTTTTT
CASSLASGSGELFF
>few|TRBJ1-5|TRBD1|TRBV7-8
TGTGCCAGCAGCCCACGGACAGGCCATCAGCCCCAGCATTTT
CASSPRTGHQPQHF
>-|TRBJ1-1|-|TRBV5-1
TGCGCCAGCAGCGCCACAGCCATGAACACTGAAGCTTTCTTT
CASSATAMNTEAFF
>-|TRBJ2-3|-|TRBV28
TGTGCCAGCAGTCCCCCCGGGAGCCGGGGCACAGATACGCAGTATTTT
CASSPPGSRGTDTQYF
>-|TRBJ1-3|-|TRBV5-1
TGCGCCAGCAGCCCAACAGGGACGTATGGAAACACCATATATTTT
CASSPTGTYGNTIYF
>-|TRBJ2-1|TRBD2|TRBV6-5
TGTGCCAGCAGGAGAGGGACTACCTATAACAATGAGCAGTTCTTC
CASRRGTTYNNEQFF
>-|TRBJ2-1|-|TRBV7-2
TGTGCCAGCAGCAGGGAGGGACAGGCTGGCAATGAGCAGTTCTTC
CASSREGQAGNEQFF
>once|TRBJ2-5|-|TRBV21-1
TGTGCCAGCCAAAATCTAGCGGGATGGCAAGAGACCCAGTACTTC
CASQNLAGWQETQYF
>-|TRBJ2-3|-|TRBV7-9
TGTGCCAGCAGCCTTAGTACAGATACGCAGTATTTT
CASSLSTDTQYF
>-|TRBJ1-1|TRBD1|TRBV28
TGTGCCAGCTGTACAGGGGGCTTCGAAGCTTTCTTT
CASCTGGFEAFF
>-|TRBJ2-4|TRBD2|TRBV10-3
TGTGCCATCTCGCCCGGACTAGCGGGAGTGGGGAACATTCAGTACTTC
CAISPGLAGVGNIQYF
>-|TRBJ1-4|TRBD1|TRBV5-5
TGTGCCAGCAGCCGAGGGACAGTTAATGAAAAACTGTTTTTT
CASSRGTVNEKLFF
>-|TRBJ1-1|-|TRBV6-5
TGTGCCAGCAGGATCCAGGGTCTAGTTACTGAAGCTTTCTTT
CASRIQGLVTEAFF
>-|TRBJ1-1|-|TRBV19
TGTGCCACTCAGGGCCTTTTCTCCGTGCAGGCTTTCTTT
CATQGLFSVQAFF
>-|TRBJ2-1|-|TRBV12-3/TRBV12-4
TGTGCCAGCAGTTTGGGGGGTGAGCAGTTCTTC
CASSLGGEQFF
>-|TRBJ1-6|-|TRBV15
TGTGCCACCAGCGTAACGCTTGGGGCTTCACCCCTCCACTTT
CATSVTLGASPLHF
>-|TRBJ1-2|-|TRBV5-1
TGCGCCAGCAGCTTGGCCCCAGGGTCGTTCTATGGCTACACCTTC
CASSLAPGSFYGYTF